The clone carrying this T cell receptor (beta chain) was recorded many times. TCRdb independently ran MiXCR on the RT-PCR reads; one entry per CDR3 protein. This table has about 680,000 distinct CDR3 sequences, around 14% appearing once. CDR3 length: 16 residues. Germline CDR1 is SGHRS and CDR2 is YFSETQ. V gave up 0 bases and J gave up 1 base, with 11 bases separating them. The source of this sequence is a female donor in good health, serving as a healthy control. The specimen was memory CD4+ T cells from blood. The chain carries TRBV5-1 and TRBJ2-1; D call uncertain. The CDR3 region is CASSLAQRASYNEQFF. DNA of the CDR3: TGCGCCAGCAGCTTGGCCCAAAGAGCATCCTACAATGAGCAGTTCTTC.